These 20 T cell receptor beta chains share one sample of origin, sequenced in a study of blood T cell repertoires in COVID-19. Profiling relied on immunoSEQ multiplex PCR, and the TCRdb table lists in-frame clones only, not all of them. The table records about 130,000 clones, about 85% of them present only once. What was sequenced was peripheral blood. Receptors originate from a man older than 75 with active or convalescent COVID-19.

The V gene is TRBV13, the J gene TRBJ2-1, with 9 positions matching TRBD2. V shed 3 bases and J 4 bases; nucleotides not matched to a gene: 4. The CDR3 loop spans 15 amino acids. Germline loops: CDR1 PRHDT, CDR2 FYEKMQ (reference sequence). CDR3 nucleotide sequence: TGTGCCAGCAGCTTCCTGACTAGCGGATACAATGAGCAGTTCTTC. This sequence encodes CASSFLTSGYNEQFF.

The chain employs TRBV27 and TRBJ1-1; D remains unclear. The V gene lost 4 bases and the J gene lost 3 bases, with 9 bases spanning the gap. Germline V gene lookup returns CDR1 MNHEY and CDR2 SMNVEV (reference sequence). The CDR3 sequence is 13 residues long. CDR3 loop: CASSWVEDTEAFF. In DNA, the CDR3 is TGTGCCAGCAGTTGGGTGGAGGACACTGAAGCTTTCTTT.

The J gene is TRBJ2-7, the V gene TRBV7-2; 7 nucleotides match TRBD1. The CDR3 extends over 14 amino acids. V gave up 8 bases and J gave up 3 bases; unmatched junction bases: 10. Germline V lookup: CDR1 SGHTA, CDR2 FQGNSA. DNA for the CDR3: TGTGCCAGCCGACGCGACAGGGATTTCTACGAGCAGTACTTC. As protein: CASRRDRDFYEQYF.

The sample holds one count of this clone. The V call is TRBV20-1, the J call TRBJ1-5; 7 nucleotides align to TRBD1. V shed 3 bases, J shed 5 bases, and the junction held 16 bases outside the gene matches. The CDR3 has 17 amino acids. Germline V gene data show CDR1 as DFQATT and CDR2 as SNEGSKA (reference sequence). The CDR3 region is CSASPGETGRFDQPQHF. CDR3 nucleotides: TGCAGTGCTAGTCCGGGGGAGACAGGGAGATTCGATCAGCCCCAGCATTTT.

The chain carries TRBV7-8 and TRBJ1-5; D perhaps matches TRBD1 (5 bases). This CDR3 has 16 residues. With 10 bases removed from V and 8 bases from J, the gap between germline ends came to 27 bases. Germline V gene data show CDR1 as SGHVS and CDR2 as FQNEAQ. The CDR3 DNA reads TGTGCCACCAGTCCTTCGCCCCGGACAATTGGTGAGCCCCAGCATTTT. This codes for CATSPSPRTIGEPQHF. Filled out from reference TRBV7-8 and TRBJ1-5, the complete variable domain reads GAGVSQSPRYKVAKRGQDVALRCDPISGHVSLFWYQQALGQGPEFLTYFQNEAQLDKSGLPSDRFFAERPEGSVSTLKIQRTQQEDSAVYLCATSPSPRTIGEPQHFGDGTRLSIL.

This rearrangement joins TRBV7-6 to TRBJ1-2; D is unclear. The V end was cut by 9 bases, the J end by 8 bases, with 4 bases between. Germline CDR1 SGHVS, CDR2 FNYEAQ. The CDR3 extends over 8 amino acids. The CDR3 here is CASKGYTF. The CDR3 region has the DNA TGTGCCAGTAAAGGCTACACCTTC.

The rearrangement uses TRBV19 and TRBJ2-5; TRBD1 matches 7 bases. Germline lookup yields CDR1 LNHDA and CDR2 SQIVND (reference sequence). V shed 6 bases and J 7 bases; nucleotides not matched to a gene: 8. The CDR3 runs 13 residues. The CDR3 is CASRGQVQGTQYF. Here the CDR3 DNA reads TGTGCCAGTAGAGGACAGGTCCAGGGGACCCAGTACTTC.

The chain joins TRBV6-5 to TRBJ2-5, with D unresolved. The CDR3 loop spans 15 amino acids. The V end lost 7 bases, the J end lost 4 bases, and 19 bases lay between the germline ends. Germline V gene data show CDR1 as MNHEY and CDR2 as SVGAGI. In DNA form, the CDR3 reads TGTGCCAGCAAGGAACTCGGCAGGCCGGTAGAGACCCAGTACTTC. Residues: CASKELGRPVETQYF.

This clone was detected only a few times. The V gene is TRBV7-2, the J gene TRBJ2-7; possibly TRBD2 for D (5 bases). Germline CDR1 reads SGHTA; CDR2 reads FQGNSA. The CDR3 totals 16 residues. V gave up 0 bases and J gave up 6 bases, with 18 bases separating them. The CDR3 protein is CASSLASRTVLGEQYF. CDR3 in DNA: TGTGCCAGCAGCTTAGCGTCCCGGACTGTTTTGGGCGAGCAGTACTTC.

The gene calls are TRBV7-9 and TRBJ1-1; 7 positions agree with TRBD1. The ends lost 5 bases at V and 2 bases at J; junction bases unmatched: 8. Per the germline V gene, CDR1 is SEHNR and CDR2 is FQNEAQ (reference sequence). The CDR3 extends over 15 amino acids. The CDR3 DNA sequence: TGTGCCAGCAGCACTTCGGGACAGTTTAACACTGAAGCTTTCTTT. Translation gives CASSTSGQFNTEAFF. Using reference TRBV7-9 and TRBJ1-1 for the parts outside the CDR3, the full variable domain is DTGVSQNPRHKITKRGQNVTFRCDPISEHNRLYWYRQTLGQGPEFLTYFQNEAQLEKSRLLSDRFSAERPKGSFSTLEIQRTEQGDSAMYLCASSTSGQFNTEAFFGQGTRLTVV.

The CDR3, as DNA: TGCGCCAGCAGCCGACAGGACGGGATTTATAGCAATCAGCCCCAGCATTTT. This gives the protein CASSRQDGIYSNQPQHF. This chain links TRBV4-1 with TRBJ1-5; possibly TRBD1 for D (6 bases). Germline-derived CDR1 and CDR2 are MGHRA and YSYEKL. Trimming pared 4 bases from V and 0 bases from J, leaving 16 bases between. This CDR3 has 17 amino acids.

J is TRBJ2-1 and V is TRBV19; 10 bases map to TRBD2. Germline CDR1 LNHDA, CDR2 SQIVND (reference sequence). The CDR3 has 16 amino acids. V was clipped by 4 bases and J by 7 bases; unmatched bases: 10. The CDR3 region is CASSRGSGRGGNEQFF. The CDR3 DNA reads TGTGCCAGTAGTAGAGGGAGCGGGAGGGGGGGAAATGAGCAGTTCTTC.

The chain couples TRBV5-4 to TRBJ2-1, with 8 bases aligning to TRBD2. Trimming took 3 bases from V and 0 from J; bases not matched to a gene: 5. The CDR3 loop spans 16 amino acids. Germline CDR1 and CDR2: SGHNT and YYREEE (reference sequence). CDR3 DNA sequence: TGTGCCAGCAGCTCTAACGGGGGGGACTCCTACAATGAGCAGTTCTTC. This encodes CASSSNGGDSYNEQFF.

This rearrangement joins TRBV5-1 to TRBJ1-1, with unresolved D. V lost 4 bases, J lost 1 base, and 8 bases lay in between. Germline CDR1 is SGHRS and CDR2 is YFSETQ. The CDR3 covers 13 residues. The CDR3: CASSTAGNTEAFF. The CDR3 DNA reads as TGCGCCAGCAGCACGGCGGGGAACACTGAAGCTTTCTTT.

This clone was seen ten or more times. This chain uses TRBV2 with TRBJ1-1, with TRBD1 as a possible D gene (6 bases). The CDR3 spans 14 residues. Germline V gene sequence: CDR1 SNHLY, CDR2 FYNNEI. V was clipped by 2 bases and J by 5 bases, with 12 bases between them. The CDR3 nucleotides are TGTGCCAGCAGTGAATTCAGGGGAGATACTGAAGCTTTCTTT. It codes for CASSEFRGDTEAFF. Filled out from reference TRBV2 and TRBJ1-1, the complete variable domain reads EPEVTQTPSHQVTQMGQEVILRCVPISNHLYFYWYRQILGQKVEFLVSFYNNEISEKSEIFDDQFSVERPDGSNFTLKIRSTKLEDSAMYFCASSEFRGDTEAFFGQGTRLTVV.

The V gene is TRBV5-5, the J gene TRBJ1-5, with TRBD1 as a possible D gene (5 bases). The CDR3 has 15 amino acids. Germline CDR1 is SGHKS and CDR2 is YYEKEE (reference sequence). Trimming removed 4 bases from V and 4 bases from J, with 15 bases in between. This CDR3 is CASSGDGGKNQPQHF. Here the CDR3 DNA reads TGTGCCAGCAGCGGCGATGGGGGGAAGAATCAGCCCCAGCATTTT.

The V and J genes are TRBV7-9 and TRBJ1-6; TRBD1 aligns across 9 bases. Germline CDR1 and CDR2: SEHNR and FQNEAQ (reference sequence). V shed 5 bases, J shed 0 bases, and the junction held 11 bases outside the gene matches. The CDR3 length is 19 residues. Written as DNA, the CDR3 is TGTGCCAGCAGCCGCGGACAGGGGCAACTGAGCTCCTATAATTCACCCCTCCACTTT. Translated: CASSRGQGQLSSYNSPLHF. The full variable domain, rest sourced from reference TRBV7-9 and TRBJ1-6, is DTGVSQNPRHKITKRGQNVTFRCDPISEHNRLYWYRQTLGQGPEFLTYFQNEAQLEKSRLLSDRFSAERPKGSFSTLEIQRTEQGDSAMYLCASSRGQGQLSSYNSPLHFGNGTRLTVT.

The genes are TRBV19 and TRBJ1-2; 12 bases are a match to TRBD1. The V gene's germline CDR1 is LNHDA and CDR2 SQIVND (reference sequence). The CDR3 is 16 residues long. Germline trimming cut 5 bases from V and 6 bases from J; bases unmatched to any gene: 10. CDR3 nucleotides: TGTGCCAGTAGTCCCCGGAGGGACAGGGGGCGGAATGGCTACACCTTC. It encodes CASSPRRDRGRNGYTF.

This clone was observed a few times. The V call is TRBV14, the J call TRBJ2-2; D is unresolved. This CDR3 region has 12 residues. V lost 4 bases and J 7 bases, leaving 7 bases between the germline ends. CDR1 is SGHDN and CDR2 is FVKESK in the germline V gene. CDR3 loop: CASSPFLGELFF. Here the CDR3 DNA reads TGTGCCAGCAGCCCCTTTCTCGGGGAGCTGTTTTTT.

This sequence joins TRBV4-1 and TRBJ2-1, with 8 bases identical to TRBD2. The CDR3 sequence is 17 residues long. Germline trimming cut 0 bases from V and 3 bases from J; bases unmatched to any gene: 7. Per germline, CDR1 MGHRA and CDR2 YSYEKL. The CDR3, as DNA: TGCGCCAGCAGCCAAGAAGGGACTAGTGGGGTCTACAATGAGCAGTTCTTC. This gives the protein CASSQEGTSGVYNEQFF.